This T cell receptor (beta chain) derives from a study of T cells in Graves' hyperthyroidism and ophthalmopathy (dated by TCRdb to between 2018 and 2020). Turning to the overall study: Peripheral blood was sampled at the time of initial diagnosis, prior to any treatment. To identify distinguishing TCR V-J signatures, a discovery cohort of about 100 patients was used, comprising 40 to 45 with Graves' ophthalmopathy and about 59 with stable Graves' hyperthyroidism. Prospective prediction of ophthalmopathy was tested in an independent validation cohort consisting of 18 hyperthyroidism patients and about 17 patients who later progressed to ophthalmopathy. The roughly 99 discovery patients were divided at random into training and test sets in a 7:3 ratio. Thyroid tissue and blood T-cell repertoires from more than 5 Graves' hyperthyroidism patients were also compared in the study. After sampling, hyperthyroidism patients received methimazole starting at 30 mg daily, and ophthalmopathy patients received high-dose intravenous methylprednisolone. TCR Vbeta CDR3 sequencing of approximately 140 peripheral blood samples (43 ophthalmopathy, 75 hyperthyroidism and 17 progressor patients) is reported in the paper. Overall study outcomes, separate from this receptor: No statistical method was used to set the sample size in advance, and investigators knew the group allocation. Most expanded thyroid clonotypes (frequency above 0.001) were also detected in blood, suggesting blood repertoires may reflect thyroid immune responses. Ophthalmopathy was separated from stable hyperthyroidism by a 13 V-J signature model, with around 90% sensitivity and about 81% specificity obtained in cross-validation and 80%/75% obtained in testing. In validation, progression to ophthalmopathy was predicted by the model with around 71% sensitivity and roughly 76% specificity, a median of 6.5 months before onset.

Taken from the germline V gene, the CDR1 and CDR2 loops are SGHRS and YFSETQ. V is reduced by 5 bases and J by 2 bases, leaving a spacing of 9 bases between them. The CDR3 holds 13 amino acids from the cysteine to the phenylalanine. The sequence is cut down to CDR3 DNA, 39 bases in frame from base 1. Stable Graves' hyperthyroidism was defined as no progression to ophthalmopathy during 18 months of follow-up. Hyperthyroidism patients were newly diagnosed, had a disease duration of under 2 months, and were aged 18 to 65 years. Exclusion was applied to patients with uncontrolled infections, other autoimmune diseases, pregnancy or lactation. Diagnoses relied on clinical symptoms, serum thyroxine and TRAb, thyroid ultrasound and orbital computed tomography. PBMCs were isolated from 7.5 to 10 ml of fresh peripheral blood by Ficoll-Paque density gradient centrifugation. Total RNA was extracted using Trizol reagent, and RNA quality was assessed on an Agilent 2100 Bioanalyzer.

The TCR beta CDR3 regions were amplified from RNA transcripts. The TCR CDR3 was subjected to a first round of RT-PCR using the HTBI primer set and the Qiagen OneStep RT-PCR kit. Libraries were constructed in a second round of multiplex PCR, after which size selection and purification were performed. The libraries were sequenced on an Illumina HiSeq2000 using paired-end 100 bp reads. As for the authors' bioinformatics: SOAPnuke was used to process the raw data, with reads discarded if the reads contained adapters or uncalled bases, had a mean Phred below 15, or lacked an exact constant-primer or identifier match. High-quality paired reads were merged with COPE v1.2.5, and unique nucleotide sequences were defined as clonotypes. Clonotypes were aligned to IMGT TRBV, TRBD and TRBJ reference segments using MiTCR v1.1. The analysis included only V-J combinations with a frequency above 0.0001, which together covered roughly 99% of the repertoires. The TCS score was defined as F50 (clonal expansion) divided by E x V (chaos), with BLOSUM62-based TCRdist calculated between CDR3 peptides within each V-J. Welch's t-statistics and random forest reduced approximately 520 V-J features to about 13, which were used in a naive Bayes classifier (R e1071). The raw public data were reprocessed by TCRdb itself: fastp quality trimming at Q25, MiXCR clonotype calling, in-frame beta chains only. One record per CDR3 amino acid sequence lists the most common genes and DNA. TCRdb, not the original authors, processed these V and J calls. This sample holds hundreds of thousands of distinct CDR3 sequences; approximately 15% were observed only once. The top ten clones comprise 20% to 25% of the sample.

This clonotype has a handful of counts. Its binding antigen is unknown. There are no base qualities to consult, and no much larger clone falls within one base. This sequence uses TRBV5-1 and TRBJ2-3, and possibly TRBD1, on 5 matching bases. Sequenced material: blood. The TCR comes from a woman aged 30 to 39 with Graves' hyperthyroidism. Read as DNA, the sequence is TGCGCCAGCAGAATAGGGGACACAGATACGCAGTATTTT. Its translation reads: CASRIGDTDTQYF. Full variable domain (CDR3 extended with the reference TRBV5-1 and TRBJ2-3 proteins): KAGVTQTPRYLIKTRGQQVTLSCSPISGHRSVSWYQQTPGQGLQFLFEYFSETQRNKGNFPGRFSGRQFSNSRSEMNVSTLELGDSALYLCASRIGDTDTQYFGPGTRLTVL.